Presented here are 25 T cell receptor beta chains from one specimen sequenced in a study of shared clonotypes between healthy human individuals. Sequencing was performed with immunoSEQ multiplex PCR; in TCRdb, only in-frame clones are kept and a portion is missing. The repertoire holds some 2,000,000 clones, with 85% to 95% as singletons. Sequences were obtained from naive CD4+ T cells sorted from blood. Subset: CD45RA+ positively selected. The receptors were gathered from a man between 18 and 35 years old in good health.

The rearrangement links TRBV11-2 to TRBJ2-1; 8 nucleotides match TRBD2. In germline, CDR1 is SGHAT, CDR2 FQNNGV. V shed 5 bases, J shed 5 bases, and the junction held 8 bases outside the gene matches. This CDR3 region has 15 residues. The CDR3 region is CASSPVSGGHNEQFF. The CDR3 region has the DNA TGTGCCAGCAGCCCGGTCAGCGGGGGTCACAATGAGCAGTTCTTC.

The V gene is TRBV19, the J gene TRBJ2-5; 7 bases agree with TRBD1. The CDR3 is 15 amino acids. V was clipped by 8 bases and J by 2 bases; unmatched bases: 11. Germline CDR1 is LNHDA and CDR2 is SQIVND (reference sequence). CDR3 residues: CASRPDREVQETQYF. Here the CDR3 DNA reads TGTGCCAGTCGACCAGACAGGGAAGTTCAAGAGACCCAGTACTTC.

J is TRBJ2-7 and V is TRBV6-5; 7 bases fit TRBD1. V was clipped by 6 bases and J by 1 base; unmatched bases: 9. Germline assignment: CDR1 MNHEY and CDR2 SVGAGI. The CDR3 consists of 15 residues. The CDR3 coding sequence is TGTGCCAGCAGCAGGACAGGTACCATATCCTACGAGCAGTACTTC. Translating it yields CASSRTGTISYEQYF.

The chain is built from TRBV7-2 and TRBJ2-5, with D possibly matching TRBD1 (5 bases). This CDR3 comprises 13 residues. Trimming stripped 5 bases from V and 8 bases from J, with 15 bases between. CDR1 and CDR2 from the germline V gene are SGHTA and FQGNSA. The CDR3 DNA reads TGTGCCAGCAGCACCGAGGCAGGGTTCACCCAGTACTTC. Its protein product is CASSTEAGFTQYF.

As regards this clone: Other DNA sequences in the sample encode the same CDR3. The chain is built from TRBV7-2 and TRBJ1-2, with D maybe TRBD1 (5 bases). CDR1 and CDR2 (germline): SGHTA, FQGNSA. The V and J ends lost 5 bases and 2 bases respectively, with 9 bases between them. The CDR3 contains 13 residues. The CDR3 loop is CASSPDSNYGYTF. CDR3 bases: TGTGCCAGCAGCCCAGACAGCAACTATGGCTACACCTTC.

This chain connects TRBV29-1 to TRBJ2-7; TRBD1 matches at 8 bases. With 5 bases clipped from V and 6 bases from J, the junction kept 3 bases outside the gene matches. Germline-derived CDR1 and CDR2 are SQVTM and ANQGSEA. This CDR3 spans 11 amino acids. Here the CDR3 DNA reads TGCAGCGTTCGACAGGGGTTCGAGCAGTACTTC. This encodes CSVRQGFEQYF.

V and J are TRBV11-3 and TRBJ2-1, with D perhaps matching TRBD1 (5 bases). The CDR3 totals 13 residues. V lost 3 bases and J lost 9, with 12 bases in between. Germline V gene data show CDR1 as SGHNT and CDR2 as YENEEA. CDR3 nucleotides: TGTGCCAGCAGCTTGATCACCCAGGGTGAGCAGTTCTTC. Translation: CASSLITQGEQFF. The full variable domain, its missing parts supplied by reference TRBV11-3 and TRBJ2-1, is EAGVVQSPRYKIIEKKQPVAFWCNPISGHNTLYWYLQNLGQGPELLIRYENEEAVDDSQLPKDRFSAERLKGVDSTLKIQPAELGDSAVYLCASSLITQGEQFFGPGTRLTVL.

V gene TRBV28 combines with J gene TRBJ2-7; 8 bases map to TRBD2. Germline-derived CDR1 and CDR2 are MDHEN and SYDVKM. Trimming at V came to 6 bases and at J to 12 bases, leaving 10 bases not matched to a gene. The CDR3 has 12 amino acids. The CDR3 here is CASSLPAGGTYF. CDR3 sequence (DNA): TGTGCCAGCAGCCTACCCGCGGGGGGAACGTACTTC.

This clone has just one count. This CDR3 reads CASNQETNEKLFF. CDR3 in DNA: TGTGCCAGCAATCAGGAGACTAATGAAAAACTGTTTTTT. The rearrangement uses TRBV2 and TRBJ1-4; D gene unclear. The V gene lost 7 bases and the J gene lost 2 bases, with 8 bases spanning the gap. The length of the CDR3 is 13 residues. CDR1 and CDR2 from the germline V gene are SNHLY and FYNNEI. Filled out from reference TRBV2 and TRBJ1-4, the complete variable domain reads EPEVTQTPSHQVTQMGQEVILRCVPISNHLYFYWYRQILGQKVEFLVSFYNNEISEKSEIFDDQFSVERPDGSNFTLKIRSTKLEDSAMYFCASNQETNEKLFFGSGTQLSVL.

This clone was picked up one time. This chain's CDR3 is CSATPPGGPTDTQYF. CDR3 nucleotide sequence: TGCAGCGCCACCCCGCCGGGGGGACCCACAGATACGCAGTATTTT. This chain uses TRBV29-1 with TRBJ2-3; 7 nucleotides align to TRBD2. J lost 2 bases, V lost 7 bases, and 12 bases had no gene match. The CDR3 runs to 15 residues. Per the germline V gene, CDR1 is SQVTM and CDR2 is ANQGSEA.

The chain uses TRBV18 and TRBJ2-3, with 7 positions matching TRBD1. CDR1 and CDR2 from the germline V gene are KGHSH and LQKENI. Unmatched junction bases numbered 5, after V lost 4 bases and J lost 4 bases. The CDR3 contains 14 residues. CDR3 loop: CASSLSTGADTQYF. The CDR3 coding sequence is TGTGCCAGCTCACTATCTACAGGGGCAGATACGCAGTATTTT.

V and J are TRBV5-8 and TRBJ2-5; unclear D gene. The CDR3 runs to 13 residues. Trimming took 5 bases from V and 3 from J, leaving 11 bases between them. CDR1 is SGHTS, CDR2 YDEGEE, per germline. This CDR3 is CASSLTAKETQYF. DNA for the CDR3: TGTGCCAGCAGTCTTACAGCGAAAGAGACCCAGTACTTC.

This clone was picked up one time. The chain joins TRBV21-1 to TRBJ2-7; the table's D gene call, TRBD1, was not cross checked with the DNA. TRBV21-1 is a pseudogene locus. The CDR3 runs to 12 residues. The CDR3 DNA follows: TGTGCCAGCAGCAAAGACAGGCGCGAGCAGTACTTC. Translation gives CASSKDRREQYF.

This rearrangement joins TRBV29-1 to TRBJ1-2; D is unclear. The CDR3 has 14 residues. Germline V gene lookup returns CDR1 SQVTM and CDR2 ANQGSEA. V was pared by 0 bases and J by 4 bases, with 12 bases between. CDR3 bases: TGCAGCGTTGAAGATCTAAATTTATCCTATGGCTACACCTTC. It is translated as CSVEDLNLSYGYTF.

This rearrangement joins TRBV5-4 to TRBJ1-6; D remains unclear. Germline V lookup: CDR1 SGHNT, CDR2 YYREEE (reference sequence). The CDR3 runs to 16 residues. V was trimmed by 2 bases and J by 3 bases, leaving 12 bases between them. In nucleotides, the CDR3 is TGTGCCAGCAGCTTCCGGGAGAGCTTCTATAATTCACCCCTCCACTTT. It encodes CASSFRESFYNSPLHF.

The chain has TRBV6-5 and TRBJ1-1; a weak D match, TRBD1 (5 bases). The V end was cut by 7 bases, the J end by 7 bases, with 13 bases between. Germline CDR1 is MNHEY and CDR2 is SVGAGI. This CDR3 has 12 residues. CDR3 bases: TGTGCCAGCAAAAGGGGCGGGGGTGAAGCTTTCTTT. Its protein is CASKRGGGEAFF.

This chain uses TRBV30 with TRBJ1-5; perhaps TRBD1 as D (5 bases). The germline V and J ends were trimmed by 2 bases and 2 bases, with 16 bases remaining between them. This CDR3 region has 16 residues. Germline lookup yields CDR1 GTSNPN and CDR2 SVGIG (reference sequence). The CDR3 loop reads CAWSLQGGLGNQPQHF. The CDR3, as DNA: TGTGCCTGGAGTCTCCAGGGAGGCTTGGGCAATCAGCCCCAGCATTTT.

Notes on this clone: This sample also contains other DNA sequences that code for the same CDR3. This chain uses TRBV5-1 with TRBJ1-1; D gene uncertain. Germline CDR1 SGHRS, CDR2 YFSETQ. The germline V and J ends were trimmed by 0 bases and 1 base, with 4 bases remaining between them. This CDR3 has 13 amino acids. CDR3: CASSLGPNTEAFF. CDR3 coding DNA: TGCGCCAGCAGCTTGGGTCCGAACACTGAAGCTTTCTTT.

The V and J genes are TRBV28 and TRBJ2-5; D not certain. The CDR3 has 14 residues. Germline loops: CDR1 MDHEN, CDR2 SYDVKM. V lost 3 bases to trimming and J lost 5 bases, with 13 bases between them. The CDR3 sequence is CASSFVGIRETQYF. CDR3 DNA sequence: TGTGCCAGCAGTTTCGTAGGGATTCGGGAGACCCAGTACTTC.

J is TRBJ2-1 and V is TRBV2; 8 bases are a match to TRBD2. With 5 bases clipped from V and 9 bases from J, the junction kept 12 bases outside the gene matches. The length of the CDR3 is 15 residues. In germline, CDR1 is SNHLY, CDR2 FYNNEI. The CDR3 sequence: CASSLPGLGVGEQFF. CDR3 bases: TGTGCCAGCAGTCTCCCGGGACTAGGGGTCGGTGAGCAGTTCTTC.

This chain links TRBV5-8 with TRBJ2-1; 12 bases are shared with TRBD2. The V and J ends lost 3 bases and 5 bases, in that order; junction bases with no gene match: 9. The V gene's germline CDR1 is SGHTS and CDR2 YDEGEE. This CDR3 comprises 17 residues. This CDR3 reads CASSSLWTSGTHNEQFF. The CDR3 region has the DNA TGTGCCAGCAGCTCTCTGTGGACTAGCGGGACCCACAATGAGCAGTTCTTC.

The CDR3 sequence is CASSSLAEDTGELFF. CDR3 nucleotides: TGTGCCAGCAGCTCACTAGCGGAGGACACCGGGGAGCTGTTTTTT. The chain recombines TRBV5-6 with TRBJ2-2; 8 bases are shared with TRBD2. The CDR3 loop spans 15 amino acids. Germline V gives CDR1 SGHDT, CDR2 YYEEEE. The J segment lost 3 bases and the V segment lost 3 bases, leaving 4 bases of the junction unmatched.

The chain joins TRBV10-2 to TRBJ1-5; tentatively, D is TRBD1 (6 bases). CDR3 length: 16 amino acids. Trimming pared 2 bases from V and 0 bases from J, leaving 11 bases between. The germline CDR1 and CDR2 sequences are WSHSY and SAAADI. Here the CDR3 reads CASSETGLISNQPQHF. The CDR3 DNA sequence: TGCGCCAGCAGTGAGACAGGGCTTATTAGCAATCAGCCCCAGCATTTT.

Comments on this clone: Within the sample, other DNA sequences also encode this same CDR3. The chain couples TRBV27 to TRBJ1-2; D remains ambiguous. V lost 0 bases and J lost 4, with 6 bases in between. CDR1 and CDR2 from the germline V gene are MNHEY and SMNVEV (reference sequence). The CDR3 totals 13 residues. The CDR3: CASSLSGAYGYTF. The CDR3 DNA reads as TGTGCCAGCAGTTTATCAGGTGCCTATGGCTACACCTTC.

Concerning this clone itself: This same CDR3 is encoded by further DNA sequences in the sample. The chain employs TRBV5-1 and TRBJ1-5; TRBD1 might be the D (5 bases). The CDR3 runs 15 residues. Trimming removed 0 bases from V and 1 base from J, with 8 bases in between. The germline V gene has CDR1 SGHRS and CDR2 YFSETQ. CDR3 in amino acids: CASSLAGMSNQPQHF. The CDR3 DNA sequence: TGCGCCAGCAGCTTGGCAGGGATGAGCAATCAGCCCCAGCATTTT.